Below are 32 T cell receptor beta chains sequenced from a single sample in a study of blood T cell repertoires in COVID-19. Clones were sequenced by immunoSEQ multiplex PCR, and TCRdb holds only the in-frame ones, with some missing. The sample shows 85,000 to 100,000 clones, 86% of them seen only once. The material sequenced was peripheral blood. The receptors originated from a man aged 50 to 59 with active or convalescent COVID-19.

The J gene is TRBJ1-1, the V gene TRBV6-5; D gene uncertain. From germline, CDR1 is MNHEY and CDR2 SVGAGI. V lost 5 bases, J lost 1 base, and 8 bases lay in between. CDR3 length: 13 residues. The CDR3: CASSLHRNTEAFF. CDR3 DNA sequence: TGTGCCAGCAGTCTACACAGGAACACTGAAGCTTTCTTT.

The chain uses TRBV28 and TRBJ1-6, with D uncertain. The V end lost 1 base, the J end lost 5 bases, and 6 bases lay between the germline ends. Germline-derived CDR1 and CDR2 are MDHEN and SYDVKM. The CDR3 runs to 14 residues. CDR3 loop: CASSLSGNNSPLHF. In nucleotides, the CDR3 is TGTGCCAGCAGTTTATCCGGGAATAATTCACCCCTCCACTTT.

The chain joins TRBV29-1 to TRBJ1-2; D not resolved. This CDR3 spans 14 amino acids. Germline-derived CDR1 and CDR2 are SQVTM and ANQGSEA. V was trimmed by 0 bases and J by 4 bases, leaving 12 bases between them. CDR3 nucleotide sequence: TGCAGCGTTGAAGATTTTCCCCTAGTCTATGGCTACACCTTC. Protein sequence: CSVEDFPLVYGYTF.

The genes are TRBV9 and TRBJ2-3; the D gene is possibly TRBD2 (6 bases). The CDR3 is 15 amino acids. The germline V gene encodes CDR1 SGDLS and CDR2 YYNGEE. V was pared by 4 bases and J by 5 bases, with 17 bases between. The CDR3 DNA is TGTGCCAGCAGCTCAGCAATGCGGGGCCGAGATACGCAGTATTTT. Translated, it gives CASSSAMRGRDTQYF.

The J gene is TRBJ2-2, the V gene TRBV11-2; 8 nucleotides agree with TRBD1. The CDR3 is made up of 17 amino acids. The germline gives CDR1 SGHAT, CDR2 FQNNGV. V shed 3 bases and J 5 bases; nucleotides not matched to a gene: 11. CDR3 nucleotide sequence: TGTGCCAGCAGCTTGGGGACCTGGACAGGGAGTACCGGGGAGCTGTTTTTT. This encodes CASSLGTWTGSTGELFF.

The chain is built from TRBV7-6 and TRBJ2-3; 8 bases fit TRBD2. The CDR3 sequence is 17 residues long. Losses at the gene ends were 2 bases for V and 1 base for J; bases not matched to a gene: 8. From germline, CDR1 is SGHVS and CDR2 FNYEAQ. The CDR3 is CASSLTPLLAGTDTQYF. The CDR3 nucleotides are TGTGCCAGCAGCTTAACCCCTTTACTAGCGGGCACAGATACGCAGTATTTT. The full variable domain, with the rest looked up from reference TRBV7-6 and TRBJ2-3, is GAGVSQSPRYKVTKRGQDVALRCDPISGHVSLYWYRQALGQGPEFLTYFNYEAQQDKSGLPNDRFSAERPEGSISTLTIQRTEQRDSAMYRCASSLTPLLAGTDTQYFGPGTRLTVL.

This chain links TRBV6-5 with TRBJ2-3; D call uncertain. CDR3 length equals 14 residues. Germline-derived CDR1 and CDR2 are MNHEY and SVGAGI. Between the trimmed V and J ends, which lost 2 bases and 0 bases, there was a span of 6 bases. CDR3 DNA sequence: TGTGCCAGCAGTTACCGGCGGAGCACAGATACGCAGTATTTT. Encoded protein: CASSYRRSTDTQYF.

The chain uses TRBV20-1 and TRBJ1-1; 9 bases fit TRBD1. This CDR3 contains 15 residues. Germline CDR1 is DFQATT and CDR2 is SNEGSKA (reference sequence). Unmatched junction bases numbered 10, after V lost 3 bases and J lost 5 bases. The CDR3 DNA is TGCAGTGCTAGTCTCCTGGACAGGGGAGATACTGAAGCTTTCTTT. The encoded protein is CSASLLDRGDTEAFF.

The V and J genes are TRBV3-1 (or the pseudogene TRBV3-2) and TRBJ2-7; 7 positions agree with TRBD1. Unmatched junction bases numbered 11, after V lost 4 bases and J lost 5 bases. Per germline, CDR1 LGHDT and CDR2 YNNKEL (reference sequence). The length of the CDR3 is 15 residues. In nucleotides, the CDR3 is TGTGCCAGCAGCCTCTCTGGGACAGACCTGAACGAGCAGTACTTC. It encodes CASSLSGTDLNEQYF.

This clone was seen a handful of times. This chain connects TRBV6-5 to TRBJ2-1, with 7 bases aligning to TRBD1. The V and J ends lost 6 bases and 0 bases, in that order; junction bases with no gene match: 5. There are 15 residues in the CDR3. The V gene's germline CDR1 is MNHEY and CDR2 SVGAGI. The CDR3 is CASRDRYSSYNEQFF. DNA of the CDR3: TGTGCCAGCAGGGACAGGTACAGCTCCTACAATGAGCAGTTCTTC.

The genes are TRBV7-9 and TRBJ2-5; no clear D. CDR3 length equals 15 residues. The germline V and J ends were trimmed by 1 base and 7 bases, with 16 bases remaining between them. Germline CDR1 is SEHNR and CDR2 is FQNEAQ (reference sequence). In DNA form, the CDR3 reads TGTGCCAGCAGCTTAGATAACAGAGTAGGTGGGACCCAGTACTTC. Its protein is CASSLDNRVGGTQYF.

This clone was found once. The chain joins TRBV28 to TRBJ1-2, with 7 nucleotides matching TRBD1. The CDR3 is made up of 16 amino acids. After removal of 6 bases from V and 8 bases from J, the junction contained 18 bases not matched to a gene. Per the germline V gene, CDR1 is MDHEN and CDR2 is SYDVKM. CDR3 nucleotides: TGTGCCAGCAGGGACGGGTACAGGGGCGAAAAGCCGGGCTACACCTTC. Protein: CASRDGYRGEKPGYTF.

The chain joins TRBV27 to TRBJ2-1, with TRBD1 identical over 10 bases. CDR3 size: 17 residues. V was pared by 2 bases and J by 5 bases, with 9 bases of the junction left unmatched. Per the germline V gene, CDR1 is MNHEY and CDR2 is SMNVEV (reference sequence). The CDR3 bases are TGTGCCAGCAGTTTACCCGGGACAGGGGCCCCGCACAATGAGCAGTTCTTC. Translation gives CASSLPGTGAPHNEQFF.

This chain links TRBV5-1 with TRBJ2-1; D might be TRBD2 (6 bases). This CDR3 comprises 14 residues. Trimming shortened V by 0 bases and J by 8 bases, and 12 bases separated the two germline ends. Per germline, CDR1 SGHRS and CDR2 YFSETQ. CDR3: CASSLVGGVDEQFF. In DNA, the CDR3 is TGCGCCAGCAGCTTGGTTGGAGGGGTGGATGAGCAGTTCTTC.

V and J are TRBV11-2 and TRBJ2-1; 9 bases fit TRBD2. The CDR3 loop spans 15 amino acids. Trimming cost V 3 bases and J 0 bases; bases outside gene matches: 0. CDR1 is SGHAT, CDR2 FQNNGV, per germline. The CDR3 region is CASSFSGGSYNEQFF. The CDR3 nucleotides read TGTGCCAGCAGCTTTAGCGGGGGCTCCTACAATGAGCAGTTCTTC. The full variable domain, its missing parts supplied by reference TRBV11-2 and TRBJ2-1, is EAGVAQSPRYKIIEKRQSVAFWCNPISGHATLYWYQQILGQGPKLLIQFQNNGVVDDSQLPKDRFSAERLKGVDSTLKIQPAKLEDSAVYLCASSFSGGSYNEQFFGPGTRLTVL.

The chain is built from TRBV5-1 and TRBJ2-7, with 10 bases matching TRBD2. The ends lost 0 bases at V and 6 bases at J; junction bases unmatched: 3. CDR3 size: 14 residues. Germline CDR1 reads SGHRS; CDR2 reads YFSETQ. The CDR3 here is CASSLVSGRTEQYF. CDR3 in DNA: TGCGCCAGCAGCTTGGTTAGCGGGAGGACCGAGCAGTACTTC.

This clone was observed once. The chain joins TRBV7-6 to TRBJ1-3, with D possibly being TRBD1 (6 bases). Germline CDR1 reads SGHVS; CDR2 reads FNYEAQ. V was cut by 5 bases and J by 2 bases, with 13 bases left in between. The length of the CDR3 is 15 residues. The CDR3 sequence is CASSPLGGPGNTIYF. CDR3 bases: TGTGCCAGCAGCCCATTGGGGGGGCCTGGAAACACCATATATTTT.

J is TRBJ2-2 and V is TRBV24-1; 9 nucleotides agree with TRBD2. V shed 7 bases and J 3 bases; nucleotides not matched to a gene: 8. This CDR3 is built from 16 residues. Germline loops: CDR1 KGHDR, CDR2 SFDVKD. The CDR3 DNA is TGTGCCACCAGGGACGGCGGGAGGGAGTACACCGGGGAGCTGTTTTTT. This translates into CATRDGGREYTGELFF.

The chain recombines TRBV11-2 with TRBJ2-1; 12 bases line up with TRBD2. Looked up from germline, CDR1 is SGHAT and CDR2 is FQNNGV. Trimming removed 3 bases from V and 7 bases from J; junction bases left unmatched: 10. This CDR3 region has 17 residues. CDR3 amino acids: CASSFTLAGGNTNEQFF. DNA of the CDR3: TGTGCCAGCAGCTTCACTCTAGCGGGGGGGAACACGAATGAGCAGTTCTTC. Combining the CDR3 with reference TRBV11-2 and TRBJ2-1 gives the whole variable domain EAGVAQSPRYKIIEKRQSVAFWCNPISGHATLYWYQQILGQGPKLLIQFQNNGVVDDSQLPKDRFSAERLKGVDSTLKIQPAKLEDSAVYLCASSFTLAGGNTNEQFFGPGTRLTVL.

This chain joins TRBV29-1 and TRBJ1-1, with 7 bases matching TRBD1. Germline V gene lookup returns CDR1 SQVTM and CDR2 ANQGSEA. The CDR3 consists of 14 residues. Trimming at V came to 5 bases and at J to 5 bases, leaving 11 bases not matched to a gene. The CDR3 spells CSVMPRGELTEAFF. The CDR3 nucleotides are TGCAGCGTTATGCCCAGGGGGGAGTTGACTGAAGCTTTCTTT. The variable domain in full, completed from reference TRBV29-1 and TRBJ1-1, reads SAVISQKPSRDICQRGTSLTIQCQVDSQVTMMFWYRQQPGQSLTLIATANQGSEATYESGFVIDKFPISRPNLTFSTLTVSNMSPEDSSIYLCSVMPRGELTEAFFGQGTRLTVV.

The table lists this clone with a few counts. The J gene is TRBJ1-5, the V gene TRBV28, with D possibly TRBD1 on 5 matching bases. The CDR3 is 12 residues long. Per germline, CDR1 MDHEN and CDR2 SYDVKM. V was shortened by 5 bases and J by 9 bases, with 11 bases between the two germline ends. CDR3 sequence reads: CASSRGGRPQHF. In nucleotides, the CDR3 is TGTGCCAGCAGTCGGGGGGGACGGCCCCAGCATTTT.

This chain connects TRBV28 to TRBJ2-7; D is ambiguous. This CDR3 has 16 residues. The V gene's germline CDR1 is MDHEN and CDR2 SYDVKM. V lost 3 bases and J 5 bases, leaving 20 bases between the germline ends. The CDR3 protein is CASSFPIGVSKNEQYF. The CDR3 DNA reads as TGTGCCAGCAGTTTCCCCATTGGTGTGTCTAAGAACGAGCAGTACTTC.

The genes are TRBV6-2 or TRBV6-3 and TRBJ1-2, with TRBD1 matching 9 bases. J gave up 6 bases and V 6 bases, and 8 bases lay outside the gene matches. The CDR3 contains 14 residues. Per the germline V gene, CDR1 is MNHEY and CDR2 is SVGEGT. In DNA, the CDR3 is TGTGCCAGCAGCCAAGGACAGGGGTATGATGGCTACACCTTC. This gives the protein CASSQGQGYDGYTF.

The chain employs TRBV7-2 and TRBJ1-2; D unclear. This CDR3 region has 14 residues. Trimming took off 3 bases at V and 3 bases at J, with 11 bases between the two ends. Germline V CDR1 and CDR2: SGHTA, FQGNSA. The CDR3 bases are TGTGCCAGCAGCTTCGGTATCCAGGACTATGGCTACACCTTC. Translation gives CASSFGIQDYGYTF.

This clone has just one count. The rearrangement uses TRBV30 and TRBJ1-2; D may be TRBD1 (6 bases). Trimming shortened V by 0 bases and J by 7 bases, and 12 bases separated the two germline ends. The germline V gene has CDR1 GTSNPN and CDR2 SVGIG (reference sequence). The CDR3 is 13 amino acids. The DNA for the CDR3 is TGTGCCTGGAGTGTACGGGGGGGCATTGGCTACACCTTC. It encodes CAWSVRGGIGYTF.

The chain carries TRBV5-1 and TRBJ2-3; D possibly corresponds to TRBD1 (6 bases). The CDR3 is 15 residues long. V lost 4 bases, J lost 0 bases, and 12 bases lay in between. Germline loops: CDR1 SGHRS, CDR2 YFSETQ. The CDR3 sequence is CASSIGTPSTDTQYF. Here the CDR3 DNA reads TGCGCCAGCAGCATAGGGACACCAAGCACAGATACGCAGTATTTT.

The V and J genes are TRBV28 and TRBJ2-1, with TRBD2 matching over 10 bases. CDR3 size: 15 residues. The germline gives CDR1 MDHEN, CDR2 SYDVKM. J gave up 6 bases and V 3 bases, and 5 bases lay outside the gene matches. DNA for the CDR3: TGTGCCAGCAGTTTTAGCGGGAGGAGTTTCAATGAGCAGTTCTTC. Residues: CASSFSGRSFNEQFF.

This clone was found once. The V and J genes are TRBV6-5 and TRBJ2-3; TRBD2 aligns across 9 bases. V dropped 5 bases and J dropped 1; count of bases not matched to a gene: 4. CDR3 length equals 15 residues. Germline CDR1 MNHEY, CDR2 SVGAGI. The CDR3: CASSRLAEGTDTQYF. The CDR3 coding sequence is TGTGCCAGCAGTCGACTAGCGGAGGGCACAGATACGCAGTATTTT.

This clone was detected only once. The rearrangement uses TRBV19 and TRBJ1-5; D not certain. Germline V gene data show CDR1 as LNHDA and CDR2 as SQIVND (reference sequence). CDR3 length: 13 amino acids. The germline V and J ends were trimmed by 3 bases and 5 bases, with 8 bases remaining between them. The CDR3 DNA sequence: TGTGCCAGTAGTATTCTCTCCTATCAGCCCCAGCATTTT. It yields the protein CASSILSYQPQHF.

The genes are TRBV28 and TRBJ2-7; D is undetermined. The CDR3 extends over 12 amino acids. The V gene's germline CDR1 is MDHEN and CDR2 SYDVKM. V was shortened by 5 bases and J by 3 bases, with 8 bases between the two germline ends. The CDR3 spells CASSTLGYEQYF. DNA for the CDR3: TGTGCCAGCAGTACCCTCGGCTACGAGCAGTACTTC.

This sequence joins TRBV24-1 and TRBJ2-5; 9 bases agree with TRBD1. V shed 3 bases and J 6 bases; nucleotides not matched to a gene: 7. The CDR3 is 15 residues long. Looked up from germline, CDR1 is KGHDR and CDR2 is SFDVKD. CDR3 in amino acids: CATSDEGQGSQTQYF. The CDR3 DNA is TGTGCCACCAGTGATGAGGGACAGGGTAGCCAGACCCAGTACTTC.

The J gene is TRBJ2-7, the V gene TRBV30; 10 positions match TRBD1. The CDR3 loop spans 14 amino acids. Germline V CDR1 and CDR2: GTSNPN, SVGIG (reference sequence). After removal of 7 bases from V and 4 bases from J, the junction contained 10 bases not matched to a gene. CDR3 DNA sequence: TGTGCCTACCTGCTGGACAGGGGGTTATACGAGCAGTACTTC. Translating gives CAYLLDRGLYEQYF.